This paragraph reports one TCR beta chain. This sample was included in a study of T cells after posttransplantation cyclophosphamide. CDR1 is SGHRS, CDR2 YFSETQ, per germline. This CDR3 is 12 amino acids long. V lost 3 bases, J lost 9 bases, and 4 bases stayed unmatched. The naive gate required viable CD3+CD4+ or CD3+CD8+ cells with CCR7+CD45RA+CD45RO-CD95-CD27+CD28+ phenotype. Some clones are missing from TCRdb's copy, which holds only in-frame ones; the method was immunoSEQ multiplex PCR. The table lists tens of thousands of clones, approximately 97% of them singletons, with around 0.14% in the top ten.

The gene calls are TRBV5-1 and TRBJ2-7, with 9 positions matching TRBD1. The TCR was taken from a middle-aged man in good health, CMV-negative, and a related stem cell transplant donor. The material sequenced was naive CD4+ T cells sorted from PBMCs. CDR3 coding DNA: TGCGCCAGCAGCTCACAGGGGGCCATGCAGTACTTC. Its translation is CASSSQGAMQYF.